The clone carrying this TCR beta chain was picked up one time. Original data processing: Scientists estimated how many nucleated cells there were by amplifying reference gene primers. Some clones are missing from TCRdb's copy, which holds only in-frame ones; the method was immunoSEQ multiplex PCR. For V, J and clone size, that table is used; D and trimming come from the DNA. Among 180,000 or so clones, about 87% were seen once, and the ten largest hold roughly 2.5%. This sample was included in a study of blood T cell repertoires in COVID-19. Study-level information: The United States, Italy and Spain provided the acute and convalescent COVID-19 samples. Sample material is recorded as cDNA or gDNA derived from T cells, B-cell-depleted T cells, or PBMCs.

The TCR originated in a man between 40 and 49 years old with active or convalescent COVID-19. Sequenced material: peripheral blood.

The CDR3 sequence: CASSRDIAGGNQPQHF. The CDR3 DNA sequence: TGCGCCAGCAGCCGCGACATCGCGGGGGGCAATCAGCCCCAGCATTTT. The chain recombines TRBV4-3 with TRBJ1-5; possible D gene TRBD1, 5 bases. This CDR3 spans 16 amino acids. Germline-derived CDR1 and CDR2 are LGHNA and YSLEER. The V gene lost 4 bases and the J gene lost 2 bases, with 15 bases spanning the gap.